The 14 T cell receptor beta chains reported below all come from one sample, sequenced in a study of shared clonotypes between healthy human individuals. Produced via immunoSEQ multiplex PCR; TCRdb's table is partial and in-frame only. The sample holds around 1,100,000 clones, 70% to 80% seen once. The source material was memory CD4+ T cells from PBMCs. As for subset: CD45RA-negative fraction. The receptors originated from a man between 18 and 29 years old in good health. Some clones in this sample may be carry-over from other donors' samples.

This clone was detected only a few times. The rearrangement links TRBV2 to TRBJ1-4; D is ambiguous. The CDR3 is 13 amino acids. Germline-derived CDR1 and CDR2 are SNHLY and FYNNEI. With 5 bases removed from V and 5 bases from J, the gap between germline ends came to 9 bases. In DNA form, the CDR3 reads TGTGCCAGCAGTCTTAACGGAAATGAAAAACTGTTTTTT. Residues: CASSLNGNEKLFF.

This clone has a single count. The chain uses TRBV28 and TRBJ1-5; no firm D call. The CDR3 extends over 15 amino acids. The ends were cut back, 4 bases at V and 1 base at J, with 11 bases in the middle. CDR1 is MDHEN and CDR2 is SYDVKM in the germline V gene. This CDR3 is CASSSPGESNQPQHF. The CDR3 nucleotides are TGTGCCAGCAGTTCCCCAGGAGAAAGCAATCAGCCCCAGCATTTT.

This chain connects TRBV27 to TRBJ2-5; 10 positions agree with TRBD1. Germline CDR1 is MNHEY and CDR2 is SMNVEV (reference sequence). The junction had 5 bases not matched to a gene; V was cut back by 5 bases and J by 2 bases. The CDR3 is made up of 15 amino acids. The CDR3: CASSDGTGVQETQYF. CDR3 DNA sequence: TGTGCCAGCAGTGACGGGACAGGGGTTCAAGAGACCCAGTACTTC.

This clone was seen only once. A read error is possible here, since a much larger clone lies one base away. The rearrangement uses TRBV7-9 and TRBJ2-5; possible D gene TRBD1, 5 bases. V was trimmed by 1 base and J by 3 bases, leaving 9 bases between them. Per germline, CDR1 SEHNR and CDR2 FQNEAQ (reference sequence). CDR3 length: 14 residues. The CDR3 reads CASSLVPGKETQYF. In DNA, the CDR3 is TGTGCCAGCAGCTTAGTCCCAGGGAAAGAGACCCAGTACTTC.

The rearrangement uses TRBV5-4 and TRBJ2-7; 10 nucleotides align to TRBD2. The CDR3 covers 16 residues. Germline values: CDR1 SGHNT, CDR2 YYREEE (reference sequence). After removal of 0 bases from V and 6 bases from J, the junction contained 9 bases not matched to a gene. The DNA of the CDR3 is TGTGCCAGCAGCTTGGGGGGGGCTAGCGGGAGAGGCGAGCAGTACTTC. Protein product: CASSLGGASGRGEQYF.

This clone was recorded once. The gene calls are TRBV6-1 and TRBJ2-2; D uncertain. The CDR3 runs 17 residues. Germline V gene sequence: CDR1 MNHNS, CDR2 SASEGT. Trimming took 4 bases from V and 1 from J, leaving 16 bases between them. In DNA form, the CDR3 reads TGTGCCAGCAGTGCCTCCCAATTGAGGTTGAACACCGGGGAGCTGTTTTTT. Its protein product is CASSASQLRLNTGELFF.

The V gene is TRBV5-8, the J gene TRBJ2-3, with TRBD2 identical over 9 bases. Germline CDR1 SGHTS, CDR2 YDEGEE. The V gene end was trimmed by 2 bases and the J gene end by 2 bases; junction bases not matched to a gene: 6. CDR3 length: 16 amino acids. The CDR3, as DNA: TGTGCCAGCAGCTTAATTAGCGGGAGACACACAGATACGCAGTATTTT. This codes for CASSLISGRHTDTQYF.

This chain joins TRBV2 and TRBJ2-5, with 7 bases identical to TRBD1. This CDR3 has 14 amino acids. The germline gives CDR1 SNHLY, CDR2 FYNNEI. V lost 6 bases, J lost 1 base, and 5 bases stayed unmatched. In DNA form, the CDR3 reads TGTGCCAGCAGGTCGGGACAGACCCAAGAGACCCAGTACTTC. Protein product: CASRSGQTQETQYF.

The gene calls are TRBV18 and TRBJ2-5; D is possibly TRBD1 (5 bases). Germline CDR1 KGHSH, CDR2 LQKENI. This CDR3 is built from 15 residues. V was clipped by 3 bases and J by 1 base, with 12 bases between them. In nucleotides, the CDR3 is TGTGCCAGCTCACCTCAGGGTAACAGCCAAGAGACCCAGTACTTC. Amino acid sequence: CASSPQGNSQETQYF.

The rearrangement uses TRBV6-5 and TRBJ2-7, with TRBD2 matching 11 bases. Germline trimming cut 9 bases from V and 4 bases from J; bases unmatched to any gene: 11. This CDR3 is built from 15 residues. CDR1 is MNHEY and CDR2 is SVGAGI in the germline V gene. The CDR3 here is CASSTTSGSRYEQYF. CDR3 in DNA: TGTGCCAGTTCAACAACTAGCGGGAGTCGATACGAGCAGTACTTC.

The chain carries TRBV19 and TRBJ1-5; tentative D call: TRBD1 (6 bases). V gave up 5 bases and J gave up 5 bases, with 13 bases separating them. The CDR3 contains 14 residues. Germline loops: CDR1 LNHDA, CDR2 SQIVND (reference sequence). CDR3 bases: TGTGCCAGTAGTCCGCGGGGGGCCTATCAGCCCCAGCATTTT. It translates to CASSPRGAYQPQHF. The complete variable domain, with remaining parts taken from reference TRBV19 and TRBJ1-5, reads DGGITQSPKYLFRKEGQNVTLSCEQNLNHDAMYWYRQDPGQGLRLIYYSQIVNDFQKGDIAEGYSVSREKKESFPLTVTSAQKNPTAFYLCASSPRGAYQPQHFGDGTRLSIL.

This clone was seen only a few times. CDR3 DNA: TGTGCCAGCGGGACAGGGAAGCGGGGCTACACCTTC. It encodes CASGTGKRGYTF. The V and J genes are TRBV28 and TRBJ1-2; 9 bases agree with TRBD1. Germline V gives CDR1 MDHEN, CDR2 SYDVKM. Germline trimming cut 8 bases from V and 8 bases from J; bases unmatched to any gene: 6. This CDR3 contains 12 residues.

The chain employs TRBV11-1 and TRBJ2-3; possible D gene TRBD1, 5 bases. Trimming removed 1 base from V and 7 bases from J, with 12 bases in between. CDR3 length equals 14 residues. Germline CDR1 SGHAT, CDR2 FQDESV (reference sequence). The CDR3 sequence: CASSLGFQGNTQYF. Here the CDR3 DNA reads TGTGCCAGCAGCTTAGGGTTCCAGGGAAATACGCAGTATTTT.

This clone was counted at least ten times. Other DNA sequences from this sample encode an identical CDR3 as well. The chain links TRBV29-1 to TRBJ2-5, with D perhaps TRBD2 (6 bases). Trimming stripped 1 base from V and 5 bases from J, with 11 bases between. CDR3 length: 13 residues. CDR1 is SQVTM and CDR2 is ANQGSEA in the germline V gene. The chain's CDR3 is CSVEGGRGETQYF. The DNA for the CDR3 is TGCAGCGTTGAAGGGGGCCGGGGGGAGACCCAGTACTTC.